This TCR beta chain was sequenced during a study of shared T cell receptors in the human thymus. Libraries were prepared by immunoSEQ multiplex PCR; TCRdb keeps only in-frame clonotypes and omits some of them. Counted here are about 380,000 clones, around 95% occurring once; the ten biggest clones make up about 0.02%. Trimming left V 1 base short and J 1 base short, with 13 bases between. Germline V gene data show CDR1 as SGHDN and CDR2 as FVKESK. The CDR3 runs to 16 residues. The sequence came from a human donor. V is TRBV14 and J is TRBJ2-5; D is unclear. Sequencing was done on a sample of thymocytes. CDR3 DNA sequence: TGTGCCAGCAGCCAAGCACCTCTAGGATCCCAAGAGACCCAGTACTTC. It encodes CASSQAPLGSQETQYF.